Listed below are T cell receptor beta chains from one sample, sequenced in a study of beta chain features in type 1 diabetes. TCRdb's copy holds only in-frame clones and misses some; the assay was immunoSEQ multiplex PCR. The repertoire holds roughly 140,000 clones, with 40% to 60% as singletons. Sequencing was done on a sample of Tregs from blood. Receptors originate from a man younger than 35 in good health. Both conserved end residues are trimmed from each CDR3. Each record gives: J gene, V gene, CDR3 protein.

>TRBJ2-2|TRBV5-1
ASSLQGATGELF
>TRBJ1-1|TRBV28
ASSLVGGQSLEAF
>TRBJ2-7|TRBV4-3
ASSRGDGSSYEQY
>TRBJ1-5|TRBV19
ASTTGTGLNQPQH
>TRBJ2-4|TRBV19
ASSIGAGRVKNIQY
>TRBJ1-1|TRBV19
ASRDRNTEAF
>TRBJ2-1|TRBV7-2
ASSLIGGQGFGNEQF
>TRBJ1-1|TRBV27
ASSFDRDVNTEAF
>TRBJ2-2|TRBV7-9
ASSFRRGSSNTGELF
>TRBJ1-2|TRBV7-8
ASSLAVRGNYGYT
>TRBJ2-7|TRBV28
ASGTSGLSYEQY
>TRBJ2-7|TRBV6-1
ASSKGQGYEQY
>TRBJ2-7|TRBV5-1
ASSYQQGVEQY
>TRBJ1-1|TRBV7-2
ASSLIPGQIDEAF
>TRBJ1-2|TRBV23-1
ASSQGQNYGYT
>TRBJ2-1|TRBV6-6
ASSSGVKDEQF
>TRBJ2-7|TRBV29-1
SVEEISAEGSYEQY
>TRBJ2-1|TRBV28
ASAVLGAGWWDSYNEQF
>TRBJ2-1|TRBV6-5
ASSKLTGGPREQF
>TRBJ2-2|TRBV27
ASRPLAGGHRTGELF
>TRBJ2-1|TRBV5-4
ASSSSSYNEQF
>TRBJ1-5|TRBV7-2
ASSTEAFNQPQH